These 18 T cell receptor beta chains share one sample of origin, sequenced in a study of T cell repertoires in cytomegalovirus infection. In TCRdb, the reads were re-called with MiXCR into one record per CDR3 protein. The table has 300,000 to 400,000 distinct CDR3 sequences, almost 30% seen once. These receptors have no known antigen. The material sequenced was cultured PBMCs, taken from culture after CMV antigen stimulation. The receptors stem from a human donor in good health (CMV status not recorded). Some clones in this sample may be carry-over from other donors' samples.

This clonotype was seen ten or more times. The gene calls are TRBV28 and TRBJ2-3; D is uncertain. V was cut by 2 bases and J by 1 base, with 4 bases left in between. Germline-derived CDR1 and CDR2 are MDHEN and SYDVKM. CDR3 size: 13 residues. The CDR3 sequence is CASSLQGTDTQYF. In DNA, the CDR3 is TGTGCCAGCAGTTTACAAGGCACAGATACGCAGTATTTT.

The chain carries TRBV20-1 and TRBJ2-5; a possible D gene is TRBD1 (6 bases). Germline V gene lookup returns CDR1 DFQATT and CDR2 SNEGSKA (reference sequence). The CDR3 has 13 amino acids. V was cut by 6 bases and J by 5 bases, with 16 bases left in between. The CDR3 sequence is CSALGGDSETQYF. The CDR3 bases are TGCAGTGCCTTAGGGGGAGACTCGGAGACCCAGTACTTC.

This clonotype was seen more than once but under ten times. This rearrangement joins TRBV6-1 to TRBJ2-7, with 9 bases matching TRBD1. Losses at the gene ends were 5 bases for V and 3 bases for J; bases not matched to a gene: 5. This CDR3 comprises 14 residues. Germline V gene data show CDR1 as MNHNS and CDR2 as SASEGT. The CDR3 nucleotides read TGTGCCAGCAGTAATGGACAGGGGAGCTACGAGCAGTACTTC. This sequence encodes CASSNGQGSYEQYF.

This clonotype was seen a handful of times. J is TRBJ1-4 and V is TRBV5-5; no clear D. Germline V lookup: CDR1 SGHKS, CDR2 YYEKEE (reference sequence). Trimming shortened V by 0 bases and J by 8 bases, and 17 bases separated the two germline ends. The CDR3 runs to 16 residues. The CDR3: CASSLVLGVLGEKLFF. Here the CDR3 DNA reads TGTGCCAGCAGCTTGGTCCTCGGGGTCCTCGGGGAAAAACTGTTTTTT.

The chain carries TRBV20-1 and TRBJ1-3; D is unclear. V lost 8 bases and J lost 2, with 16 bases in between. The CDR3 contains 14 residues. Germline V gene lookup returns CDR1 DFQATT and CDR2 SNEGSKA (reference sequence). CDR3 in amino acids: CSTSGDLTGNTIYF. CDR3 coding DNA: TGCAGTACCTCCGGGGATCTGACTGGAAACACCATATATTTT.

The V and J genes are TRBV28 and TRBJ2-7; 14 bases are a match to TRBD2. Germline V gene data show CDR1 as MDHEN and CDR2 as SYDVKM. V was clipped by 6 bases and J by 5 bases; unmatched bases: 6. The CDR3 length is 15 residues. The CDR3 DNA reads as TGTGCCAGCAGCACCGGGACTAGCGGGAGAAACGAGCAGTACTTC. It translates to CASSTGTSGRNEQYF.

The chain recombines TRBV12-3 or TRBV12-4 with TRBJ1-1; D possibly corresponds to TRBD1 (5 bases). Trimming took 9 bases from V and 4 from J, leaving 12 bases between them. The CDR3 covers 12 residues. The CDR3 coding sequence is TGTGCCAGTGTCAGGGAGGGCACTGAAGCTTTCTTT. This encodes CASVREGTEAFF.

The chain carries TRBV6-5 and TRBJ1-4; 8 bases map to TRBD1. Germline trimming cut 5 bases from V and 5 bases from J; bases unmatched to any gene: 1. The CDR3 has 13 amino acids. Germline V lookup: CDR1 MNHEY, CDR2 SVGAGI. The CDR3 DNA sequence: TGTGCCAGCAGTGACAGGGGAAATGAAAAACTGTTTTTT. Its translation: CASSDRGNEKLFF.

V and J are TRBV6-5 and TRBJ2-7, with TRBD2 identical over 8 bases. Germline assignment: CDR1 MNHEY and CDR2 SVGAGI. CDR3 length: 15 residues. After removal of 5 bases from V and 4 bases from J, the junction contained 10 bases not matched to a gene. The CDR3 here is CASSPSGGRAYEQYF. CDR3 DNA sequence: TGTGCCAGCAGTCCAAGCGGGGGCCGAGCGTACGAGCAGTACTTC.

This chain links TRBV12-3 or TRBV12-4 with TRBJ2-1; 10 positions agree with TRBD2. The CDR3 runs 14 residues. Trimming cost V 7 bases and J 7 bases; bases outside gene matches: 7. As DNA, the CDR3 is TGTGCCAGCACCCGGACTAGCGGACTGAATGAGCAGTTCTTC. Amino acid sequence: CASTRTSGLNEQFF.

The chain links TRBV28 to TRBJ1-5; D perhaps matches TRBD1 (5 bases). Between the trimmed V and J ends, which lost 6 bases and 2 bases, there was a span of 11 bases. The CDR3 loop spans 14 amino acids. From germline, CDR1 is MDHEN and CDR2 SYDVKM. The CDR3 is CASSQSGGNQPQHF. The CDR3 DNA follows: TGTGCCAGCAGCCAGTCGGGGGGCAATCAGCCCCAGCATTTT.

This sequence joins TRBV5-6 and TRBJ1-5, with a tentative D call TRBD1 (6 bases). Germline V lookup: CDR1 SGHDT, CDR2 YYEEEE. The CDR3 contains 14 residues. Trimming pared 3 bases from V and 4 bases from J, leaving 11 bases between. The CDR3 spells CASSYGQFNQPQHF. CDR3 DNA: TGTGCCAGCAGCTATGGACAGTTTAATCAGCCCCAGCATTTT.

The chain uses TRBV7-3 and TRBJ2-1; 7 bases align to TRBD1. J was trimmed by 10 bases and V by 5 bases; bases with no gene match: 8. The CDR3 sequence is 13 residues long. Germline CDR1 and CDR2: SGHTA and FQGTGA. CDR3 protein: CASSTTGPGEQFF. The CDR3 region has the DNA TGTGCCAGCAGCACGACAGGGCCAGGGGAGCAGTTCTTC.

The chain employs TRBV12-3 or TRBV12-4 and TRBJ1-4; D call uncertain. This CDR3 is 14 amino acids long. V lost 5 bases, J lost 8 bases, and 15 bases lay in between. DNA of the CDR3: TGTGCCAGCAGTGCTGGGCAGGCGGCCGAAAAACTGTTTTTT. This sequence encodes CASSAGQAAEKLFF.

CDR3 DNA sequence: TGTGCCAGCAGTTCCTCTTGGCAAACGGGGGAGACCCAGTACTTC. This translates into CASSSSWQTGETQYF. The chain employs TRBV27 and TRBJ2-5, with a possible D match to TRBD2 (5 bases). With 4 bases removed from V and 5 bases from J, the gap between germline ends came to 17 bases. The CDR3 runs 15 residues. Per germline, CDR1 MNHEY and CDR2 SMNVEV (reference sequence).

V usage is TRBV5-4 and J usage is TRBJ2-3; 7 nucleotides align to TRBD2. CDR1 and CDR2 from the germline V gene are SGHNT and YYREEE (reference sequence). The CDR3 extends over 15 amino acids. The trim removed 6 bases at V and 4 bases at J, leaving 11 bases unmatched. Here the CDR3 DNA reads TGTGCCAGCATTCGGTTTGGGGGGGGTGCAGATACGCAGTATTTT. It codes for CASIRFGGGADTQYF. The full variable domain, completed using reference TRBV5-4 and TRBJ2-3, is ETGVTQSPTHLIKTRGQQVTLRCSSQSGHNTVSWYQQALGQGPQFIFQYYREEENGRGNFPPRFSGLQFPNYSSELNVNALELDDSALYLCASIRFGGGADTQYFGPGTRLTVL.

This clonotype occurred a few times. This chain joins TRBV2 and TRBJ2-7; TRBD1 is a possible D gene (5 bases). The germline V gene encodes CDR1 SNHLY and CDR2 FYNNEI. The length of the CDR3 is 11 residues. The CDR3 loop is CAGRVAYEQYF. CDR3 in DNA: TGTGCGGGCAGGGTTGCCTACGAGCAGTACTTC.

This clonotype was counted a few times. J is TRBJ1-1 and V is TRBV5-6; TRBD1 matches at 8 bases. Germline values: CDR1 SGHDT, CDR2 YYEEEE. This CDR3 is 14 amino acids long. J gave up 0 bases and V 8 bases, and 6 bases lay outside the gene matches. CDR3: CASHEQGVNTEAFF. In nucleotides, the CDR3 is TGTGCCAGTCATGAACAGGGGGTGAACACTGAAGCTTTCTTT.